This TCR beta chain was found in a study of regulatory T cells in long-lasting Graves disease. Looking at the study overall: New Graves' disease cases had less than 3 months of antithyroid drugs.

Study-level points and caveats: It was in persistent disease that TRBV28, TRBJ1-2 and TRBJ2-5 were favored.

Library construction for TCR beta used iRepertoire HTBI primers and Arm-PCR of CDR3 regions. TCRdb independently ran MiXCR on the multiplex PCR reads; one entry per CDR3 protein. The sample yields 200,000 to 250,000 distinct CDR3 sequences, about 19% seen once. From germline, CDR1 is MNHNS and CDR2 SASEGT. V lost 0 bases to trimming and J lost 5 bases, with 13 bases between them. This CDR3 comprises 15 residues. Time point specified: newly diagnosed GD, antithyroid drugs for less than 3 months. Isolated PBMC RNA provided the starting material for the TCR library. Graves' disease diagnosis was established per American Thyroid Association guidelines. This clonotype was seen many times. The target antigen is unknown. This sample was also put to use in a study of T cells in Graves' hyperthyroidism and ophthalmopathy.

The sequence was collected from a woman in her thirties with Graves disease. Sample: peripheral blood mononuclear cells (PBMCs), taken at new diagnosis, from a patient treated with antithyroid drugs. This sequence joins TRBV6-1 and TRBJ1-1, with D possibly matching TRBD1 (5 bases). In DNA form, the CDR3 reads TGTGCCAGCAGTGAAGCGGGGTCGGGGGGGACTGAAGCTTTCTTT. The encoded protein is CASSEAGSGGTEAFF.